A single T cell receptor beta chain is shown here with its context. A CD45RO/CCR7/CD25/CD127/CD95/CD27 panel sorted naive, central memory, regulatory and stem cell-like memory CD4+ cells. This sample is part of a study of beta chain features in type 1 diabetes. Of the isolated RNA, all was reverse transcribed, and so the sequenced material was expressed TCRB transcripts. The protocol was immunoSEQ multiplex PCR, while the TCRdb copy is restricted to in-frame clones and leaves out a portion. The sample includes under 300,000 clones, under 8.5% of them seen just once. The TCR comes from a woman aged 18-29 years in good health. Sequenced material: central memory CD4+ T cells from blood.

The CDR3 DNA sequence: TGTGCCAGCCGCCGGGGACAGCCTAATGAAAAACTGTTTTTT. It specifies CASRRGQPNEKLFF. The chain combines TRBV11-2 with TRBJ1-4; TRBD1 agrees at 7 bases. Germline V gives CDR1 SGHAT, CDR2 FQNNGV. The CDR3 runs to 14 residues. The V gene end was trimmed by 8 bases and the J gene end by 3 bases; junction bases not matched to a gene: 6.